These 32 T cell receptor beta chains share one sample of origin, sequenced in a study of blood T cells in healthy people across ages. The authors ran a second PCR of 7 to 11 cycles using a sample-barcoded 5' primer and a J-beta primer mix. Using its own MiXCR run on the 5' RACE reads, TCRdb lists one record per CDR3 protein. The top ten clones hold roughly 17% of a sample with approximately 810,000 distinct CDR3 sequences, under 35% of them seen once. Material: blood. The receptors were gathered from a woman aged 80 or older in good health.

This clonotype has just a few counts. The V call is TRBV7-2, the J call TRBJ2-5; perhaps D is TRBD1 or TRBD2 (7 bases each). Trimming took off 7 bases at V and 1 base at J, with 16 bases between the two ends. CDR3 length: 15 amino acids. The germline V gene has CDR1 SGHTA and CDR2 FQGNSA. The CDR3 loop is CASTRGRGGQETQYF. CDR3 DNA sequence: TGTGCCAGCACCCGGGGCAGGGGGGGCCAAGAGACCCAGTACTTC.

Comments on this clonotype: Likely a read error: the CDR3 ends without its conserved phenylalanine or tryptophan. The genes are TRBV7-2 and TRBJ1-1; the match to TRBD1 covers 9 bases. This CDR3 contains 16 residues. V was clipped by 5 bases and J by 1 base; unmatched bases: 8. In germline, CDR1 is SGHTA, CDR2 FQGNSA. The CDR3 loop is CASSPNRGLTNTEAFL. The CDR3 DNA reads TGTGCCAGCAGCCCGAACAGGGGGCTCACGAACACTGAAGCTTTCCTT.

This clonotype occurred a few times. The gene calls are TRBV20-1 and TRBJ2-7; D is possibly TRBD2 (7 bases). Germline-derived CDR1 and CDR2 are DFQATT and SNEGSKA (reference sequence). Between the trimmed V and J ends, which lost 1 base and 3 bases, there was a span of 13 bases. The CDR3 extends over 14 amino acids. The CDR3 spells CSARGGGQNYEQYF. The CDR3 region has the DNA TGCAGTGCTAGAGGGGGGGGGCAAAACTACGAGCAGTACTTC.

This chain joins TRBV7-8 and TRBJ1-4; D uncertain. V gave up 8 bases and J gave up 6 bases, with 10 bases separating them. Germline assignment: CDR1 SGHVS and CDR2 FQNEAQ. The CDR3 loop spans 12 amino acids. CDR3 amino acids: CASGSFYEKLFF. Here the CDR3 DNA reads TGTGCCAGCGGTAGTTTTTATGAAAAACTGTTTTTT. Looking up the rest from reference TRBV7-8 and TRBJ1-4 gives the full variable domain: GAGVSQSPRYKVAKRGQDVALRCDPISGHVSLFWYQQALGQGPEFLTYFQNEAQLDKSGLPSDRFFAERPEGSVSTLKIQRTQQEDSAVYLCASGSFYEKLFFGSGTQLSVL.

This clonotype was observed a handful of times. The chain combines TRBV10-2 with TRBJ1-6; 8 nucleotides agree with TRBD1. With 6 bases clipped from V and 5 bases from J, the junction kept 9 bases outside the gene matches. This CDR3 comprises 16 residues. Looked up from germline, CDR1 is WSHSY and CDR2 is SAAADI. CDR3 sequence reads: CASRAGTGTNNSPLHF. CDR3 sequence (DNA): TGCGCCAGCAGGGCCGGGACAGGAACAAATAATTCACCCCTCCACTTT.

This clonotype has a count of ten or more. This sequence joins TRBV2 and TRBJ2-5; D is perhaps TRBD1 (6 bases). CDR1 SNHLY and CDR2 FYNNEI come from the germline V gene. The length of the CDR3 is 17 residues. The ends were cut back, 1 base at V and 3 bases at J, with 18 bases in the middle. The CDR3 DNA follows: TGTGCCAGCAGTGAAGGGGGTGGTACAGGACAGAAAGAGACCCAGTACTTC. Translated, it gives CASSEGGGTGQKETQYF.

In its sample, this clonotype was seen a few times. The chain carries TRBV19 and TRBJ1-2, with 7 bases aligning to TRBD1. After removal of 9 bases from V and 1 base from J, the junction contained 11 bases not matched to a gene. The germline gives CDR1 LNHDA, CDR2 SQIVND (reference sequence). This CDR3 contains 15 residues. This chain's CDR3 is CASLTGAVYNYGYTF. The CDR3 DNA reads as TGTGCCAGCCTCACAGGGGCCGTCTATAACTATGGCTACACCTTC.

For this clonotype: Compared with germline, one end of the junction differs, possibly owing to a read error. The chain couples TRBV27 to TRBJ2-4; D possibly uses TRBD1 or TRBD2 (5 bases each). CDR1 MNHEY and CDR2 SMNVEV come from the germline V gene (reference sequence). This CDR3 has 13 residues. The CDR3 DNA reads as TGTGCCGGCAGTTTATCGGGGCCGAACATTCAGTACTTC. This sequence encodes CAGSLSGPNIQYF.

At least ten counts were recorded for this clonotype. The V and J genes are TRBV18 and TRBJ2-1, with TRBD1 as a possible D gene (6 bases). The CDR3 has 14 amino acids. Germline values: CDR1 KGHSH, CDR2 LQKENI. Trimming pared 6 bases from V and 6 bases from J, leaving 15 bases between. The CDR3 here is CASSPGQRGNEQFF. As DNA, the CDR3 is TGTGCCAGCTCTCCCGGACAGCGCGGCAATGAGCAGTTCTTC.

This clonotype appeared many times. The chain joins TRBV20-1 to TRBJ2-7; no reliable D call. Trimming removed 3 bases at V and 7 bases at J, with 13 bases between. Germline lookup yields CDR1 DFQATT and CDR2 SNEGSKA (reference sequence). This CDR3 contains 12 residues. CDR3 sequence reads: CSARVGSMEQYF. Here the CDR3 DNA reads TGCAGTGCTAGGGTGGGAAGCATGGAGCAGTACTTC.

The CDR3 DNA sequence: TGTGCCAGCAGTTTAGGCCTAGCGCACCCCGGGAACGTTCAGTACTTC. As protein: CASSLGLAHPGNVQYF. This chain joins TRBV12-3 or TRBV12-4 and TRBJ2-7, with D maybe TRBD2 (6 bases). This CDR3 contains 16 residues. Deletions cut 1 base from V and 10 bases from J, with 23 bases between.

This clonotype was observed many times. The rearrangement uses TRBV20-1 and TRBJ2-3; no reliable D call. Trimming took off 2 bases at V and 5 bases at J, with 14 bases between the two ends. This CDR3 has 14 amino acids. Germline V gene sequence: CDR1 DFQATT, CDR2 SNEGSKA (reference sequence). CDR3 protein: CSARLGPSLDTQYF. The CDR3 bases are TGCAGTGCTAGACTAGGCCCGTCCTTAGATACGCAGTATTTT.

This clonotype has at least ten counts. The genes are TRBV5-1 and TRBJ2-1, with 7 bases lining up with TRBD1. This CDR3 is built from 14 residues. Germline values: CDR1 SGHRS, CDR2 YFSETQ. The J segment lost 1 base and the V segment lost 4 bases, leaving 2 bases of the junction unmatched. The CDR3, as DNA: TGCGCCAGCAGCGTGGGACAGTCCTACAATGAGCAGTTCTTC. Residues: CASSVGQSYNEQFF.

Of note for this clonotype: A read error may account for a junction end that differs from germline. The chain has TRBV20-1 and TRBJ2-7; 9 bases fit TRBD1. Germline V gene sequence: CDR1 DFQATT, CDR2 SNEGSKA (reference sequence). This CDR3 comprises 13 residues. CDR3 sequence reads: CGASDRGRYEQYF. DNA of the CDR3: TGCGGTGCTAGCGACAGGGGGAGGTACGAGCAGTACTTC.

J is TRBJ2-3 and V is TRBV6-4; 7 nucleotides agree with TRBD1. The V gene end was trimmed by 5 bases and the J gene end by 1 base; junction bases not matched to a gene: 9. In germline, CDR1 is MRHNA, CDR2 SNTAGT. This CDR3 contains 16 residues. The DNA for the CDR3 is TGTGCCAGCAGTCAGAGGGCAGGGGGAGGCACAGATACGCAGTATTTT. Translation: CASSQRAGGGTDTQYF.

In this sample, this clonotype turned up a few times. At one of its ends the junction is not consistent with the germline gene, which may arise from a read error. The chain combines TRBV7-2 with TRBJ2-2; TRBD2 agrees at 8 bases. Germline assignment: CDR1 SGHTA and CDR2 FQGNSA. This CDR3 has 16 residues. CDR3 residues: CASSLVAGPNTGERFF. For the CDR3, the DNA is TGTGCCAGCAGCTTAGTAGCGGGGCCGAACACCGGGGAGCGGTTTTTT.

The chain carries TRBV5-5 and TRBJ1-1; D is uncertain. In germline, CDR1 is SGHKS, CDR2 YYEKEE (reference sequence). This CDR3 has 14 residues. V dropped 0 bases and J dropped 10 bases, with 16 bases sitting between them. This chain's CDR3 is CASSLAQIGSGAFF. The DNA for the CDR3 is TGTGCCAGCAGCTTGGCCCAGATCGGTTCTGGAGCTTTCTTT.

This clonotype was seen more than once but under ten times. This CDR3 is CASSYVGGPVETQYF. CDR3 nucleotide sequence: TGTGCCAGCAGTTACGTGGGGGGGCCGGTGGAGACCCAGTACTTC. The chain is built from TRBV6-2 or TRBV6-3 and TRBJ2-5; D is possibly TRBD2 (7 bases). V dropped 2 bases and J dropped 5 bases, with 15 bases sitting between them. The germline V gene has CDR1 MNHEY and CDR2 SVGEGT. The CDR3 is 15 amino acids.

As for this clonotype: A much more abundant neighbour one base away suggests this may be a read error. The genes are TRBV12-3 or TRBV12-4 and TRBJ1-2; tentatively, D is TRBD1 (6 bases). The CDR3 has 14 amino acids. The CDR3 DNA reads TGTGCCGGCAGCCAGACCACAGGGAACTATGGCTACACCTTC. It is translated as CAGSQTTGNYGYTF.

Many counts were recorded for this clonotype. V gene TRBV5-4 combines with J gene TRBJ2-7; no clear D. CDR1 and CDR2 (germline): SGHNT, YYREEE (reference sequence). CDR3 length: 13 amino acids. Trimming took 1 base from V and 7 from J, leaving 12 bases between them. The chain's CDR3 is CASSLSNSREQYF. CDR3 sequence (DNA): TGTGCCAGCAGCTTGAGCAACAGTCGGGAGCAGTACTTC. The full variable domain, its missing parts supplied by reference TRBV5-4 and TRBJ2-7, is ETGVTQSPTHLIKTRGQQVTLRCSSQSGHNTVSWYQQALGQGPQFIFQYYREEENGRGNFPPRFSGLQFPNYSSELNVNALELDDSALYLCASSLSNSREQYFGPGTRLTVT.

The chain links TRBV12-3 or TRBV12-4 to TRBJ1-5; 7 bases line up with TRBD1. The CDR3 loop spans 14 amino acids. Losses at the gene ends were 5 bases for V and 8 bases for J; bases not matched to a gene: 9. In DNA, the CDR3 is TGTGCCAGCAGTCGAGGAGGGGGCGCCGAGCCCCAGCATTTT. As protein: CASSRGGGAEPQHF.

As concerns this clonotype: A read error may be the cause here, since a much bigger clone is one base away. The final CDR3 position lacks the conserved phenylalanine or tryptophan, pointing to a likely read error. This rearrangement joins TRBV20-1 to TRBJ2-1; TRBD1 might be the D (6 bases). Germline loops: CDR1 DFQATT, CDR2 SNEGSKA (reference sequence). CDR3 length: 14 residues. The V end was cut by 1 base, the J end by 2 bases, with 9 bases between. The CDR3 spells CSARVRGPYNEQFV. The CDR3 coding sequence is TGCAGTGCTAGAGTCAGGGGACCCTACAATGAGCAGTTCGTC.

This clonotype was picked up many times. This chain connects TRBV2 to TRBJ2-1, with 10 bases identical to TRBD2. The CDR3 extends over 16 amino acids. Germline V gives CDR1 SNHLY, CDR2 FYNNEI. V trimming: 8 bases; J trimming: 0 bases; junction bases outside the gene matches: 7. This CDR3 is CASRRLAGDSYNEQFF. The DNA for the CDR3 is TGTGCCAGCCGTCGGCTAGCGGGGGACTCCTACAATGAGCAGTTCTTC.

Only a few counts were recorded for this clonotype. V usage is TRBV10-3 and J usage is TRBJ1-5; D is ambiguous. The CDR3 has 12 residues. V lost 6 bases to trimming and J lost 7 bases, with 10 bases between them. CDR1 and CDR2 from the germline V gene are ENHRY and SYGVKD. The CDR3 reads CAISQIDQPQHF. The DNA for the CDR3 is TGTGCCATCAGCCAAATCGACCAGCCCCAGCATTTT.

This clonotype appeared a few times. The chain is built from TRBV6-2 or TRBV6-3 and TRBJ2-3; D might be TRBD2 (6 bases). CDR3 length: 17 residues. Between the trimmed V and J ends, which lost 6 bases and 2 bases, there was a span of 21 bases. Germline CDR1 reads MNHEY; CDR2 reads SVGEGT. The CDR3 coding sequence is TGTGCCAGCAGCCCCAGAGCGGGTCCCAGGCTCACAGATACGCAGTATTTT. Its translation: CASSPRAGPRLTDTQYF.

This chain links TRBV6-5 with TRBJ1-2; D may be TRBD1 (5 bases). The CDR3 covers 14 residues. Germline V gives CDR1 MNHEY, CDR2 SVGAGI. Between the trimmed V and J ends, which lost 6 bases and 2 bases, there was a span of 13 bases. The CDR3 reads CASRRGGRNYGYTF. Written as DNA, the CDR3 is TGTGCCAGCAGAAGGGGAGGACGGAACTATGGCTACACCTTC.

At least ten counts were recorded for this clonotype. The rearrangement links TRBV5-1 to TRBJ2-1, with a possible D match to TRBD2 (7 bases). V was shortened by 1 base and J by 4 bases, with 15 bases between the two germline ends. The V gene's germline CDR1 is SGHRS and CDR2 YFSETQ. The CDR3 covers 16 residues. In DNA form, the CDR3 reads TGCGCCAGCAGCTTGACTGTGGGGGGGCTATACAATGAGCAGTTCTTC. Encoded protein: CASSLTVGGLYNEQFF.

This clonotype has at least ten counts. CDR3 residues: CASSLWYGRTEAFF. In nucleotides, the CDR3 is TGCGCCAGCAGCTTGTGGTATGGGCGTACTGAAGCTTTCTTT. V is TRBV5-1 and J is TRBJ1-1; D gene unclear. The CDR3 consists of 14 residues. The V and J ends lost 1 base and 5 bases respectively, with 12 bases between them. Germline CDR1 reads SGHRS; CDR2 reads YFSETQ.

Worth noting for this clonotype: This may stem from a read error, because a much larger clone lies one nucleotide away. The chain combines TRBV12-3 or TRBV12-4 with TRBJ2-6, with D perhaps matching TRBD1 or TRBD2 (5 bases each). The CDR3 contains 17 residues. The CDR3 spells CASSLAGRGAGANVRTF. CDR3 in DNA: TGTGCCAGCAGTTTGGCGGGTAGAGGCGCCGGGGCCAACGTCCGGACTTTC.

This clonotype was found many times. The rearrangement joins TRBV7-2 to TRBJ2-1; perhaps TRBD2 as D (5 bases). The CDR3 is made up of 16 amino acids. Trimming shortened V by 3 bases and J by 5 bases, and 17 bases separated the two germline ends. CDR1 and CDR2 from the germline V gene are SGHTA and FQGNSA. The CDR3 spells CASSLDRGLYHNEQFF. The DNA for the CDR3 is TGTGCCAGCAGCTTGGATCGTGGACTCTACCACAATGAGCAGTTCTTC.

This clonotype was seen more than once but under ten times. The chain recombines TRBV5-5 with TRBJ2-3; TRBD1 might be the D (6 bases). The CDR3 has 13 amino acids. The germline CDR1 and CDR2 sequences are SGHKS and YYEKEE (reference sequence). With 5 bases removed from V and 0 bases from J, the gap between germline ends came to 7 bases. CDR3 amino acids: CASSTGSTDTQYF. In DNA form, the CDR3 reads TGTGCCAGCAGTACAGGGAGCACAGATACGCAGTATTTT. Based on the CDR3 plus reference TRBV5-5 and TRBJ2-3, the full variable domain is DAGVTQSPTHLIKTRGQQVTLRCSPISGHKSVSWYQQVLGQGPQFIFQYYEKEERGRGNFPDRFSARQFPNYSSELNVNALLLGDSALYLCASSTGSTDTQYFGPGTRLTVL.

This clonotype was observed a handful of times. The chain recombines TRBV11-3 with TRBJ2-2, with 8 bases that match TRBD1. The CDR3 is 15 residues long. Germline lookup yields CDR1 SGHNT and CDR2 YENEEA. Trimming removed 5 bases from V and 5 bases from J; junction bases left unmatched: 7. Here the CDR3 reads CASSKGQGGTGELFF. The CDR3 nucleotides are TGTGCCAGCAGCAAAGGACAGGGAGGAACCGGGGAGCTGTTTTTT. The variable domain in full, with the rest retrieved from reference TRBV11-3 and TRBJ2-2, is EAGVVQSPRYKIIEKKQPVAFWCNPISGHNTLYWYLQNLGQGPELLIRYENEEAVDDSQLPKDRFSAERLKGVDSTLKIQPAELGDSAVYLCASSKGQGGTGELFFGEGSRLTVL.